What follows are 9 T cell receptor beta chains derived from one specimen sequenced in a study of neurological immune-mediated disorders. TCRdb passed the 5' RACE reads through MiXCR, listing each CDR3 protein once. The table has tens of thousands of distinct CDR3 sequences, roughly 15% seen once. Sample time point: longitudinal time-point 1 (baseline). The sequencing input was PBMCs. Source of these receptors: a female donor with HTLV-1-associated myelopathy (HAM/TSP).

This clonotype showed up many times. The DNA for the CDR3 is TGCGCCAGCAGCCAAGATGGGACTAGCGGGGCCCATGAGCAGTTCTTC. Protein sequence: CASSQDGTSGAHEQFF. The chain employs TRBV4-1 and TRBJ2-1; 13 bases line up with TRBD2. The V segment lost 0 bases and the J segment 8 bases; nucleotides outside the gene matches: 4. The CDR3 is 16 residues long. Germline V CDR1 and CDR2: MGHRA, YSYEKL.

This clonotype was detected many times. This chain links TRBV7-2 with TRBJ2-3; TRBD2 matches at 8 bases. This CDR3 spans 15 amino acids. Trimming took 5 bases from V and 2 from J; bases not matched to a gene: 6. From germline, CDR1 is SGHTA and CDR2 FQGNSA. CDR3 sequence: CASSPKRGITDTQYF. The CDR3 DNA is TGTGCCAGCAGCCCAAAGCGGGGGATCACAGATACGCAGTATTTT. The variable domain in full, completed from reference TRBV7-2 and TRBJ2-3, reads GAGVSQSPSNKVTEKGKDVELRCDPISGHTALYWYRQSLGQGLEFLIYFQGNSAPDKSGLPSDRFSAERTGGSVSTLTIQRTQQEDSAVYLCASSPKRGITDTQYFGPGTRLTVL.

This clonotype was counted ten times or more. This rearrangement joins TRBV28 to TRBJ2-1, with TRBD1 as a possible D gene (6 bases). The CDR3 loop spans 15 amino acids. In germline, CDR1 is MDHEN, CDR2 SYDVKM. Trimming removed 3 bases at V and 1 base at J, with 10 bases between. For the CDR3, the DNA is TGTGCCAGCAGTTTGGGTAGGGGGTCCTACAATGAGCAGTTCTTC. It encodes CASSLGRGSYNEQFF.

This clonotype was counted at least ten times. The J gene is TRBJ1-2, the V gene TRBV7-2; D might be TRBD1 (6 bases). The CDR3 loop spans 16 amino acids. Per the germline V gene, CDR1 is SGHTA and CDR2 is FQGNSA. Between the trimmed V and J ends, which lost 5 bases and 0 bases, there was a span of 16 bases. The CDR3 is CASSPQGSTTNYGYTF. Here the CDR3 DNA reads TGTGCCAGCAGCCCACAGGGCAGCACAACTAACTATGGCTACACCTTC.

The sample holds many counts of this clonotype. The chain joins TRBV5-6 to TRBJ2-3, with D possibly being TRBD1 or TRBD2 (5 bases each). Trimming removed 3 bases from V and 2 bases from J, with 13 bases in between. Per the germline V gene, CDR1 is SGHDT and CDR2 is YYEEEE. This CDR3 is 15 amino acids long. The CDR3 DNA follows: TGTGCCAGCAGCTCATTAGAGGGGTACACAGATACGCAGTATTTT. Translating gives CASSSLEGYTDTQYF.

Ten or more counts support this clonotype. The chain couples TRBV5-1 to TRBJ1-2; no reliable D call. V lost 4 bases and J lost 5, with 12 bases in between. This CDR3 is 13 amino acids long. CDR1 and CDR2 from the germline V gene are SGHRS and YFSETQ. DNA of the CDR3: TGCGCCAGCAGCCCGACGGAGGGTTATGGCTACACCTTC. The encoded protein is CASSPTEGYGYTF.

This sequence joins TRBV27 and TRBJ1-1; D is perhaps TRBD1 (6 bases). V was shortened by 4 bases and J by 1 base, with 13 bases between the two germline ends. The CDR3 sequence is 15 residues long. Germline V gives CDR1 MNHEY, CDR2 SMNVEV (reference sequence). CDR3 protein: CASSSRDIRNTEAFF. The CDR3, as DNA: TGTGCCAGCAGTTCCCGGGACATCAGGAACACTGAAGCTTTCTTT.

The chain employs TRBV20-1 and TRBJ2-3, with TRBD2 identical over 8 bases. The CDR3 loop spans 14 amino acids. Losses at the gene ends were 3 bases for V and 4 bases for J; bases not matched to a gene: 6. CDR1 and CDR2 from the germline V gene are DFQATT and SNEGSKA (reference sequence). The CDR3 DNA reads TGCAGTGCTAGTTCCAGCGGGGGCTCAGATACGCAGTATTTT. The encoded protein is CSASSSGGSDTQYF.

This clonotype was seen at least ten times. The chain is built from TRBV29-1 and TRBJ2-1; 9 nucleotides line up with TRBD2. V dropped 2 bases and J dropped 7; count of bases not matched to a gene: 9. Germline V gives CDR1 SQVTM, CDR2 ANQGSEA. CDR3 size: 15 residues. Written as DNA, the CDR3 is TGCAGCGTTGAATGGCGGGGGGGCCGCGGGAATGAGCAGTTCTTC. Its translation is CSVEWRGGRGNEQFF.